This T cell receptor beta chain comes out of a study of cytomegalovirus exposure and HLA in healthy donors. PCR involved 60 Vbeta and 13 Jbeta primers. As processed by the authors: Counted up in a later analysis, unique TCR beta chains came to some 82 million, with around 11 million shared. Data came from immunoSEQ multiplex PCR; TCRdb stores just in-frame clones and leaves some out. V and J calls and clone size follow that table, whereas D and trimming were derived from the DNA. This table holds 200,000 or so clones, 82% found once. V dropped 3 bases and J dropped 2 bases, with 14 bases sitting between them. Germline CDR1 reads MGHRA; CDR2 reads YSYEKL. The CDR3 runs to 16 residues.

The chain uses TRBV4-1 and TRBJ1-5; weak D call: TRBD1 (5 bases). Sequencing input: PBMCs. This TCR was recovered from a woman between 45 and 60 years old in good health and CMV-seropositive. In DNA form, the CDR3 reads TGCGCCAGCAGCCACGAAGGCGGACAACGCAATCAGCCCCAGCATTTT. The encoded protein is CASSHEGGQRNQPQHF.